The clone carrying this T cell receptor beta chain was picked up a small number of times. Its antigen remains unidentified. Time point in this sample: peripheral blood 6 weeks after treatment start. Metastatic or locally advanced urothelial carcinoma was present in the patients. Sample contribution per patient ranged from 1 to 8, covering pretreatment and on-treatment. CDR3 length: 13 amino acids. Germline CDR1 and CDR2: MNHNY and SVGAGI (reference sequence). The V and J ends lost 5 bases and 7 bases respectively, with 14 bases between them. The data were obtained in a study of PD-L1 blockade in urothelial cancer. Synthetically made TCR analog templates were put into each PCR as spikes. The repertoire was sequenced with immunoSEQ multiplex PCR; TCRdb's copy has only in-frame clones and lacks some. The table records about 91,000 clones, approximately 82% of them present only once. Study-wide points: Better progression-free and overall survival followed lower pretreatment blood clonality.

The genes are TRBV6-6 and TRBJ1-2; a possible D gene is TRBD1 (5 bases). The TCR was taken from a man in his sixties or seventies with urothelial cancer. The specimen comprised PBMCs, sampled around atezolizumab (anti-PD-L1) treatment. As DNA, the CDR3 is TGTGCCAGCAGTGATGACAGCTCGTTTGGCTACACCTTC. Protein: CASSDDSSFGYTF.